Listed here are 8 T cell receptor beta chains from one sample, sequenced in a study of Tregs in tolerant kidney transplant recipients. Produced via immunoSEQ multiplex PCR; TCRdb's table is partial and in-frame only. The repertoire shows 25,000 to 35,000 clones; the top ten hold roughly 7.1%. The sample here was CD8+ T cells from blood, taken before the transplant. The receptors here all came from a human donor who received a combined kidney and bone marrow transplant.

The DNA read from the CDR3 is TGTGCCAGCAGCACCAGACAGACCAGCTCCTACGAG. It translates to CASSTRQTSSYE. The CDR3 reads in full as CASSTRQTSSYEQYF. The gene calls are TRBV11-2 and TRBJ2-7; weak D call: TRBD1 (5 bases). The CDR3 end is not reached by the read, which stops 3 residues before it; the germline J gene fills it in. V gave up 5 bases and J gave up 0 bases, with 14 bases separating them. The germline gives CDR1 SGHAT, CDR2 FQNNGV. CDR3 length: 15 residues.

CDR3 bases read: TGTGCCAGCAGCTTAGGGACTAGCGGGGGGGATGAG. It codes for CASSLGTSGGDE. The complete CDR3 protein is CASSLGTSGGDEQFF. V and J are TRBV7-9 and TRBJ2-1; 15 positions match TRBD2. The read comes to an end 3 residues before the CDR3 does, leaving the germline J gene to fill in the end. The J segment lost 8 bases and the V segment lost 1 base, leaving 0 bases of the junction unmatched. Looked up from germline, CDR1 is SEHNR and CDR2 is FQNEAQ (reference sequence). CDR3 length: 15 amino acids.

About this clone: The CDR3 end lies 3 residues beyond the end of the read and is filled in from the germline J gene. The gene calls are TRBV5-1 and TRBJ2-3, with 11 bases aligning to TRBD2. Germline V gives CDR1 SGHRS, CDR2 YFSETQ. The CDR3 runs to 15 residues. V lost 4 bases, J lost 6 bases, and 7 bases stayed unmatched. The CDR3 DNA, read in part, is TGCGCCAGCAGCCCCGGGACTAGCGGTGGGGATACG. As protein: CASSPGTSGGDT. The whole CDR3 sequence is CASSPGTSGGDTQYF.

Worth noting for this clone: The observed sequence ends 3 residues before the CDR3 terminus, with the missing tail filled in from the germline J gene. The rearrangement links TRBV30 to TRBJ2-1, with 10 bases aligning to TRBD2. Trimming cost V 7 bases and J 3 bases; bases outside gene matches: 6. CDR1 GTSNPN and CDR2 SVGIG come from the germline V gene (reference sequence). The CDR3 runs to 14 residues. The covered CDR3 bases are TGTGCCTCCGACGGGACTAGCGACTACAATGAG. It codes for CASDGTSDYNE. The CDR3 as a whole reads CASDGTSDYNEQFF.

With regard to this clone: The sequence runs out 3 residues before the end of the CDR3; the remainder is reconstructed from the germline J gene. This sequence joins TRBV19 and TRBJ2-7; maybe TRBD1 (6 bases). The CDR3 runs to 14 residues. Trimming cost V 5 bases and J 3 bases, with 14 bases left between them. Germline values: CDR1 LNHDA, CDR2 SQIVND (reference sequence). The CDR3 sequence is CASSGGPLGYEQYF. The sequenced CDR3 bases are TGTGCCAGTAGTGGGGGCCCCCTCGGCTACGAG.

For this clone: The read ends 3 residues early relative to the CDR3; the germline J gene fills the gap. This chain links TRBV30 with TRBJ2-2; 7 bases are shared with TRBD2. Germline CDR1 GTSNPN, CDR2 SVGIG (reference sequence). This CDR3 has 13 residues. With 6 bases clipped from V and 1 base from J, the junction kept 2 bases outside the gene matches. The CDR3 sequence is CACAGENTGELFF. CDR3 DNA (partial): TGTGCCTGTGCGGGAGAGAACACCGGGGAG. The variable domain in full, with the rest retrieved from reference TRBV30 and TRBJ2-2, is SQTIHQWPATLVQPVGSPLSLECTVEGTSNPNLYWYRQAAGRGLQLLFYSVGIGQISSEVPQNLSASRPQDRQFILSSKKLLLSDSGFYLCACAGENTGELFFGEGSRLTVL.

About this clone: The sequence runs out 3 residues before the end of the CDR3; the remainder is reconstructed from the germline J gene. V and J are TRBV18 and TRBJ2-3, with D perhaps being TRBD1 or TRBD2 (5 bases each). The V gene lost 2 bases and the J gene lost 3 bases, with 15 bases spanning the gap. The germline V gene encodes CDR1 KGHSH and CDR2 LQKENI. The CDR3 runs 16 residues. The CDR3 protein is CASSPRAAGRTDTQYF. Partial CDR3 DNA: TGTGCCAGCTCACCAAGGGCGGCAGGGAGAACAGATACG.

Of note for this clone: Coverage ceases 3 residues before the CDR3 finishes, and the germline J gene fills in the end. The gene calls are TRBV10-3 and TRBJ2-7, with D possibly matching TRBD1 (7 bases). This CDR3 has 13 amino acids. The germline V gene has CDR1 ENHRY and CDR2 SYGVKD. Trimming left V 6 bases short and J 5 bases short, with 14 bases between. Partial CDR3 DNA: TGTGCCATCAGCGGGCAGGGGGGCCACGAG. Translation gives CAISGQGGHE. The complete CDR3 protein is CAISGQGGHEQYF.